These 17 T cell receptor beta chains originate from one sample sequenced in a study of ipilimumab plus nivolumab after autologous stem cell transplantation. Assay used: immunoSEQ multiplex PCR; TCRdb lists only in-frame clones, some missing. This table holds fewer than 85,000 clones, approximately 83% found once. The sample was PBMCs, taken in a trial of ipilimumab plus nivolumab as post-transplant consolidation. These receptor sequences come from a male donor with diffuse large B-cell lymphoma.

V gene TRBV6-5 combines with J gene TRBJ1-5; 8 bases line up with TRBD1. The CDR3 is 14 amino acids. J gave up 6 bases and V 5 bases, and 6 bases lay outside the gene matches. Germline V gene sequence: CDR1 MNHEY, CDR2 SVGAGI. DNA for the CDR3: TGTGCCAGCAGTCCGGACAGGGTTCGTCAGCCCCAGCATTTT. Its protein product is CASSPDRVRQPQHF.

This clone was found once. The rearrangement uses TRBV28 and TRBJ1-5; 7 nucleotides align to TRBD1. The CDR3 runs to 14 residues. V shed 5 bases, J shed 6 bases, and the junction held 7 bases outside the gene matches. Germline loops: CDR1 MDHEN, CDR2 SYDVKM. DNA of the CDR3: TGTGCCAGCAGTACACACAGGGGAGGTCAGCCCCAGCATTTT. It encodes CASSTHRGGQPQHF.

The chain couples TRBV19 to TRBJ1-5; 8 nucleotides line up with TRBD1. From germline, CDR1 is LNHDA and CDR2 SQIVND (reference sequence). This CDR3 region has 15 residues. V lost 7 bases and J lost 2; bases outside the gene matches: 7. The CDR3 DNA follows: TGTGCCAGTAACGATCAGGGGGCTGGCAATCAGCCCCAGCATTTT. Translation gives CASNDQGAGNQPQHF.

This clone turned up a few times. V is TRBV27 and J is TRBJ1-6; D remains unclear. V lost 3 bases and J lost 9, with 9 bases in between. Germline CDR1 MNHEY, CDR2 SMNVEV (reference sequence). The CDR3 is 13 residues long. CDR3 sequence: CASSFQEFSPLHF. The DNA of the CDR3 is TGTGCCAGCAGTTTCCAGGAATTTTCACCCCTCCACTTT.

This chain joins TRBV7-9 and TRBJ1-6, with D tentatively TRBD1 (6 bases). Germline values: CDR1 SEHNR, CDR2 FQNEAQ (reference sequence). V gave up 4 bases and J gave up 0 bases, with 10 bases separating them. The CDR3 consists of 16 residues. CDR3 region: CASSSPQGSYNSPLHF. The CDR3 nucleotides are TGTGCCAGCAGCTCCCCACAGGGCTCCTATAATTCACCCCTCCACTTT.

The V call is TRBV18, the J call TRBJ2-1, with D unclear. The V end was cut by 3 bases, the J end by 7 bases, with 10 bases between. This CDR3 has 13 residues. The germline V gene has CDR1 KGHSH and CDR2 LQKENI. This CDR3 is CASSPLTSNEQFF. In nucleotides, the CDR3 is TGTGCCAGCTCACCTCTTACTTCAAATGAGCAGTTCTTC. Supplemented by reference TRBV18 and TRBJ2-1, the full variable domain reads NAGVMQNPRHLVRRRGQEARLRCSPMKGHSHVYWYRQLPEEGLKFMVYLQKENIIDESGMPKERFSAEFPKEGPSILRIQQVVRGDSAAYFCASSPLTSNEQFFGPGTRLTVL.

The V and J genes are TRBV6-5 and TRBJ2-1; TRBD2 matches 7 bases. Germline V lookup: CDR1 MNHEY, CDR2 SVGAGI. The J segment lost 3 bases and the V segment lost 6 bases, leaving 5 bases of the junction unmatched. The length of the CDR3 is 14 residues. The chain's CDR3 is CASRGAGYYNEQFF. CDR3 nucleotide sequence: TGTGCCAGCAGAGGAGCGGGATACTACAATGAGCAGTTCTTC.

This clone appeared a few times. This CDR3 is also generated by other DNA sequences in the sample. The rearrangement links TRBV19 to TRBJ1-5; possibly TRBD1 for D (5 bases). Germline loops: CDR1 LNHDA, CDR2 SQIVND (reference sequence). The CDR3 is 14 amino acids. The V gene lost 3 bases and the J gene lost 1 base, with 7 bases spanning the gap. The CDR3 loop reads CASSIRDSNQPQHF. The CDR3, as DNA: TGTGCCAGTAGTATCCGGGACAGCAATCAGCCCCAGCATTTT.

The rearrangement uses TRBV7-9 and TRBJ1-2, with 8 bases fitting TRBD1. V was pared by 2 bases and J by 6 bases, with 8 bases of the junction left unmatched. The CDR3 contains 15 residues. Germline CDR1 and CDR2: SEHNR and FQNEAQ (reference sequence). The CDR3 region has the DNA TGTGCCAGCAGCTTATTTGATTCCAGGGGGCATGGCTACACCTTC. Its protein is CASSLFDSRGHGYTF.

The chain is built from TRBV6-1 and TRBJ1-2; D is undetermined. V lost 3 bases, J lost 0 bases, and 8 bases lay in between. Germline-derived CDR1 and CDR2 are MNHNS and SASEGT. This CDR3 spans 14 amino acids. The CDR3 DNA is TGTGCCAGCAGTGATGTCAGATCTAACTATGGCTACACCTTC. It translates to CASSDVRSNYGYTF.

This chain links TRBV4-3 with TRBJ2-7; D not resolved. Trimming stripped 1 base from V and 0 bases from J, with 10 bases between. Germline V lookup: CDR1 LGHNA, CDR2 YSLEER. The length of the CDR3 is 15 residues. The CDR3 region has the DNA TGCGCCAGCAGCCAAGGGACGGCGAGCTCCTACGAGCAGTACTTC. Translating it yields CASSQGTASSYEQYF.

J is TRBJ1-5 and V is TRBV6-6, with TRBD1 as a possible D gene (5 bases). This CDR3 region has 14 residues. Between the trimmed V and J ends, which lost 6 bases and 3 bases, there was a span of 12 bases. Germline CDR1 reads MNHNY; CDR2 reads SVGAGI (reference sequence). CDR3 coding DNA: TGTGCCAGCAGCACAGGTGATGACAATCAGCCCCAGCATTTT. It is translated as CASSTGDDNQPQHF.

The chain has TRBV19 and TRBJ1-4; a possible D gene is TRBD1 (5 bases). V was pared by 5 bases and J by 5 bases, with 15 bases between. The CDR3 covers 15 residues. Germline V gives CDR1 LNHDA, CDR2 SQIVND (reference sequence). CDR3 region: CASSFAGTANEKLFF. The CDR3 DNA reads TGTGCCAGTAGTTTCGCCGGGACTGCCAATGAAAAACTGTTTTTT. Full variable domain (missing parts from reference TRBV19 and TRBJ1-4): DGGITQSPKYLFRKEGQNVTLSCEQNLNHDAMYWYRQDPGQGLRLIYYSQIVNDFQKGDIAEGYSVSREKKESFPLTVTSAQKNPTAFYLCASSFAGTANEKLFFGSGTQLSVL.

V gene TRBV5-1 combines with J gene TRBJ2-7; possible D gene TRBD1, 5 bases. The CDR3 is 14 residues long. Trimming shortened V by 0 bases and J by 3 bases, and 10 bases separated the two germline ends. The germline CDR1 and CDR2 sequences are SGHRS and YFSETQ. The CDR3 bases are TGCGCCAGCAGCTTGGATGGCAGGGTCTACGAGCAGTACTTC. Translated, it gives CASSLDGRVYEQYF.

V gene TRBV5-5 combines with J gene TRBJ2-3; 10 bases align to TRBD2. V was clipped by 6 bases and J by 2 bases; unmatched bases: 12. The CDR3 is 17 amino acids. Germline CDR1 and CDR2: SGHKS and YYEKEE (reference sequence). The CDR3 reads CASTYPLSGGFTDTQYF. The DNA of the CDR3 is TGTGCCAGCACCTACCCCCTTAGCGGGGGGTTCACAGATACGCAGTATTTT.

This rearrangement joins TRBV14 to TRBJ2-1, with 12 bases matching TRBD1. The CDR3 is 19 residues long. The J segment lost 3 bases and the V segment lost 0 bases, leaving 9 bases of the junction unmatched. CDR1 SGHDN and CDR2 FVKESK come from the germline V gene. The CDR3 DNA reads TGTGCCAGCAGCCAAGAAGTGCTTGGGACAGGGGGCGTCTACAATGAGCAGTTCTTC. Encoded protein: CASSQEVLGTGGVYNEQFF.

V usage is TRBV7-8 and J usage is TRBJ1-5; 7 bases fit TRBD1. The germline V gene has CDR1 SGHVS and CDR2 FQNEAQ. Unmatched junction bases numbered 6, after V lost 0 bases and J lost 7 bases. The CDR3 is 15 residues long. Here the CDR3 reads CASSLAGQTNQPQHF. CDR3 in DNA: TGTGCCAGCAGCTTAGCGGGACAGACCAACCAGCCCCAGCATTTT.